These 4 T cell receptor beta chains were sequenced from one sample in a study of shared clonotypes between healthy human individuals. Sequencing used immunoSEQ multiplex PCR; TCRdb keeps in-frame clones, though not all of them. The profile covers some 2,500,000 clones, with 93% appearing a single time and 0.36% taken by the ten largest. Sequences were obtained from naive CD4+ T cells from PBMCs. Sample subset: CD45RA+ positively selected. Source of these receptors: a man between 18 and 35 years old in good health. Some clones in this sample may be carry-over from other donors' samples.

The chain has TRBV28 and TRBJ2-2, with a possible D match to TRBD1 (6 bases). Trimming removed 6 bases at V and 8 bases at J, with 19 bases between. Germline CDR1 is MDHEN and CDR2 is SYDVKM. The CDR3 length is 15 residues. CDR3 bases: TGTGCCAGCAGCTGGGACACCTACACAATTGGGGAGCTGTTTTTT. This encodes CASSWDTYTIGELFF.

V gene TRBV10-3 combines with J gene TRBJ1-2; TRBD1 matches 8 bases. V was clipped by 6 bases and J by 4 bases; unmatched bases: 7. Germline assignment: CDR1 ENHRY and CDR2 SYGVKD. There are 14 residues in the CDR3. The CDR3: CAIRDRGRIYGYTF. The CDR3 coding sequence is TGTGCCATCAGAGACAGGGGTCGGATCTATGGCTACACCTTC.

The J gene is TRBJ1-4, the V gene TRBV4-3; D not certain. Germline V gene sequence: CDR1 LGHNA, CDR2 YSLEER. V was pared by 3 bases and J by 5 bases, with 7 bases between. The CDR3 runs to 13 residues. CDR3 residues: CASSQQANEKLFF. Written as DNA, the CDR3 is TGCGCCAGCAGCCAGCAGGCGAATGAAAAACTGTTTTTT.

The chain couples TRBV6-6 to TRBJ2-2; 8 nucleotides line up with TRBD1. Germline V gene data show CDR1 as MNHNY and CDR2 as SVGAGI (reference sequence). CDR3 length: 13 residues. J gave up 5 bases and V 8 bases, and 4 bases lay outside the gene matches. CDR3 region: CASWTGRTGELFF. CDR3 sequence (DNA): TGTGCCAGCTGGACAGGGCGGACCGGGGAGCTGTTTTTT.